The 32 T cell receptor beta chains below all came from one sample that was sequenced in a study of cytomegalovirus exposure and HLA in healthy donors. Primers: 60 Vbeta forward and 13 Jbeta reverse. Repertoires were generated with immunoSEQ multiplex PCR, while TCRdb's copy carries only in-frame clones and drops some. The repertoire includes about 140,000 clones, over 75% of them detected once, and approximately 1.8% sits in the top ten. The sequenced sample consisted of PBMCs. The receptors were sampled from a man between 35 and 55 years old in good health and CMV-seronegative.

This chain joins TRBV5-4 and TRBJ1-6; tentatively, D is TRBD1 (6 bases). CDR3 length: 17 residues. V lost 0 bases and J lost 2, with 12 bases in between. Germline-derived CDR1 and CDR2 are SGHNT and YYREEE (reference sequence). CDR3 bases: TGTGCCAGCAGCTTGGTGGTCAGGGGAGCCTATAATTCACCCCTCCACTTT. Protein product: CASSLVVRGAYNSPLHF.

The rearrangement joins TRBV4-3 to TRBJ2-7; TRBD2 agrees at 8 bases. The CDR3 totals 15 residues. From germline, CDR1 is LGHNA and CDR2 YSLEER. V trimming: 0 bases; J trimming: 0 bases; junction bases outside the gene matches: 1. The CDR3 loop is CASSQDSGNSYEQYF. The DNA for the CDR3 is TGCGCCAGCAGCCAAGATAGCGGGAACTCCTACGAGCAGTACTTC.

This clone has a single count. The rearrangement uses TRBV10-3 and TRBJ2-7; possible D gene TRBD2, 7 bases. V was cut by 2 bases and J by 0 bases, with 17 bases left in between. The CDR3 is 17 residues long. Germline-derived CDR1 and CDR2 are ENHRY and SYGVKD. The CDR3 protein is CAISERAGGGGSYEQYF. DNA of the CDR3: TGTGCCATCAGTGAGCGCGCCGGAGGGGGGGGCTCCTACGAGCAGTACTTC.

The genes are TRBV5-1 and TRBJ2-5, with D tentatively TRBD1 (6 bases). V was pared by 8 bases and J by 1 base, with 15 bases between. Germline V CDR1 and CDR2: SGHRS, YFSETQ. The CDR3 totals 14 residues. CDR3 in amino acids: CASRGQTGQETQYF. CDR3 coding DNA: TGCGCCAGTCGCGGGCAGACAGGCCAAGAGACCCAGTACTTC.

This clone appeared a few times. The rearrangement links TRBV2 to TRBJ2-1; weak D call: TRBD1 (6 bases). CDR1 and CDR2 from the germline V gene are SNHLY and FYNNEI. Trimming cost V 4 bases and J 4 bases, with 14 bases left between them. The length of the CDR3 is 15 residues. The CDR3 sequence is CASSVGWGPYNEQFF. CDR3 DNA: TGTGCCAGCAGTGTTGGGTGGGGGCCGTACAATGAGCAGTTCTTC.

This chain links TRBV9 with TRBJ2-5; 7 bases are a match to TRBD1. The assigned J gene may be wrong: the sequence end matches TRBJ2-7 better. Germline V CDR1 and CDR2: SGDLS, YYNGEE. The CDR3 spans 15 residues. CDR3 sequence: CASSVGDSASYEQYF. The CDR3 DNA is TGTGCCAGCAGCGTAGGGGACAGTGCATCCTACGAGCAGTACTTC.

The V call is TRBV5-4, the J call TRBJ2-4; D not resolved. Germline V gene data show CDR1 as SGHNT and CDR2 as YYREEE (reference sequence). CDR3 size: 18 residues. Trimming removed 0 bases from V and 0 bases from J, with 16 bases in between. CDR3: CASSLARTSPLAKNIQYF. Written as DNA, the CDR3 is TGTGCCAGCAGCTTGGCTAGAACCTCACCTCTAGCCAAAAACATTCAGTACTTC.

This chain uses TRBV5-6 with TRBJ2-3; 9 bases match TRBD2. V lost 0 bases, J lost 6 bases, and 8 bases stayed unmatched. CDR1 SGHDT and CDR2 YYEEEE come from the germline V gene. CDR3 length: 16 residues. The DNA of the CDR3 is TGTGCCAGCAGCTTGGGGCTGGGCGCGGGAGGGGATACGCAGTATTTT. It specifies CASSLGLGAGGDTQYF.

The chain recombines TRBV7-8 with TRBJ2-3; D remains ambiguous. Germline V gene sequence: CDR1 SGHVS, CDR2 FQNEAQ. The CDR3 sequence is 14 residues long. Trimming left V 0 bases short and J 0 bases short, with 4 bases between. CDR3 DNA: TGTGCCAGCAGCTTAGCGAGGAGCACAGATACGCAGTATTTT. It yields the protein CASSLARSTDTQYF.

This chain links TRBV27 with TRBJ2-7; TRBD2 matches 14 bases. The V and J ends lost 6 bases and 3 bases, in that order; junction bases with no gene match: 10. From germline, CDR1 is MNHEY and CDR2 SMNVEV (reference sequence). The CDR3 contains 17 residues. This CDR3 reads CASSRGTSGSVGYEQYF. The CDR3, as DNA: TGTGCCAGCAGCCGGGGGACTAGCGGGAGTGTGGGCTACGAGCAGTACTTC.

The chain carries TRBV19 and TRBJ2-7; 9 bases line up with TRBD1. CDR1 and CDR2 from the germline V gene are LNHDA and SQIVND (reference sequence). This CDR3 is built from 15 residues. Trimming took 5 bases from V and 0 from J; bases not matched to a gene: 5. CDR3 residues: CASSAGQGSSYEQYF. CDR3 DNA: TGTGCCAGTAGTGCCGGACAGGGGAGCTCCTACGAGCAGTACTTC. Filled out from reference TRBV19 and TRBJ2-7, the complete variable domain reads DGGITQSPKYLFRKEGQNVTLSCEQNLNHDAMYWYRQDPGQGLRLIYYSQIVNDFQKGDIAEGYSVSREKKESFPLTVTSAQKNPTAFYLCASSAGQGSSYEQYFGPGTRLTVT.

CDR3 nucleotide sequence: TGTGCCATCAGTGAGTCGATGGGACAGGCCTACGAGCAGTACTTC. It encodes CAISESMGQAYEQYF. This chain connects TRBV10-3 to TRBJ2-7; the match to TRBD1 covers 8 bases. Germline V gene data show CDR1 as ENHRY and CDR2 as SYGVKD. The V gene end was trimmed by 0 bases and the J gene end by 2 bases; junction bases not matched to a gene: 3. The CDR3 totals 15 residues.

V and J are TRBV27 and TRBJ2-3; 16 bases align to TRBD2. Looked up from germline, CDR1 is MNHEY and CDR2 is SMNVEV (reference sequence). The ends lost 0 bases at V and 6 bases at J; junction bases unmatched: 6. This CDR3 has 18 amino acids. CDR3 nucleotide sequence: TGTGCCAGCAGTTTATCATCGGGACTAGCGGGGGGGCCTGATACGCAGTATTTT. Residues: CASSLSSGLAGGPDTQYF.

V and J are TRBV2 and TRBJ2-7; 9 bases line up with TRBD2. The CDR3 totals 13 residues. V lost 8 bases, J lost 3 bases, and 5 bases stayed unmatched. The germline V gene encodes CDR1 SNHLY and CDR2 FYNNEI. CDR3 sequence: CASGGGAYYEQYF. CDR3 bases: TGTGCCAGCGGCGGGGGGGCTTACTACGAGCAGTACTTC.

The V and J genes are TRBV18 and TRBJ2-5; possibly TRBD2 for D (6 bases). CDR3 size: 13 residues. Germline V CDR1 and CDR2: KGHSH, LQKENI. Trimming removed 3 bases from V and 1 base from J, with 6 bases in between. CDR3 nucleotides: TGTGCCAGCTCACCGACTAGCCAAGAGACCCAGTACTTC. Its translation: CASSPTSQETQYF.

The V and J genes are TRBV25-1 and TRBJ1-4; D unresolved. CDR1 and CDR2 from the germline V gene are MGHDK and SYGVNS. Trimming took 7 bases from V and 3 from J, leaving 9 bases between them. The CDR3 covers 13 residues. The CDR3 loop reads CASTGGSNEKLFF. The CDR3 region has the DNA TGTGCCAGCACTGGCGGGTCTAATGAAAAACTGTTTTTT.

J is TRBJ1-3 and V is TRBV19; tentatively, D is TRBD1 (6 bases). V was trimmed by 5 bases and J by 4 bases, leaving 15 bases between them. The germline gives CDR1 LNHDA, CDR2 SQIVND (reference sequence). The CDR3 totals 15 residues. For the CDR3, the DNA is TGTGCCAGTAGTTATAACAGGGTAGCGGGAAACACCATATATTTT. It encodes CASSYNRVAGNTIYF. The full variable domain, with the rest looked up from reference TRBV19 and TRBJ1-3, is DGGITQSPKYLFRKEGQNVTLSCEQNLNHDAMYWYRQDPGQGLRLIYYSQIVNDFQKGDIAEGYSVSREKKESFPLTVTSAQKNPTAFYLCASSYNRVAGNTIYFGEGSWLTVV.

The gene calls are TRBV10-3 and TRBJ2-7; possible D gene TRBD1, 6 bases. This CDR3 has 14 residues. V was clipped by 0 bases and J by 4 bases, with 10 bases between them. Per germline, CDR1 ENHRY and CDR2 SYGVKD. CDR3 amino acids: CAISESGTQYEQYF. CDR3 sequence (DNA): TGTGCCATCAGTGAGTCTGGGACACAGTACGAGCAGTACTTC.

This clone was observed a handful of times. The gene calls are TRBV27 and TRBJ2-7, with 12 bases lining up with TRBD2. From germline, CDR1 is MNHEY and CDR2 SMNVEV (reference sequence). The CDR3 runs to 16 residues. J gave up 2 bases and V 3 bases, and 5 bases lay outside the gene matches. The CDR3 sequence is CASSFSSGRATYEQYF. CDR3 nucleotides: TGTGCCAGCAGTTTCTCTAGCGGGAGGGCTACCTACGAGCAGTACTTC.

The chain has TRBV6-1 and TRBJ2-3; 8 nucleotides agree with TRBD1. This CDR3 is 14 amino acids long. Trimming removed 2 bases from V and 5 bases from J; junction bases left unmatched: 3. CDR1 and CDR2 from the germline V gene are MNHNS and SASEGT. The CDR3: CASSERTGRDTQYF. The DNA of the CDR3 is TGTGCCAGCAGTGAACGGACAGGGAGAGATACGCAGTATTTT.

Of note for this clone: At one boundary the junction diverges from the germline segment, which might be a read error. This chain uses TRBV5-8 with TRBJ2-7; TRBD1 aligns across 8 bases. The CDR3 has 11 residues. CDR1 is SGHTS and CDR2 is YDEGEE in the germline V gene. CDR3 nucleotide sequence: TGTGCCAGCAGCTTCGCAGGGGGCCACGTATTC. It translates to CASSFAGGHVF.

V and J are TRBV29-1 and TRBJ1-1, with TRBD1 as a possible D gene (5 bases). CDR3 length: 15 amino acids. From germline, CDR1 is SQVTM and CDR2 ANQGSEA. V was shortened by 4 bases and J by 3 bases, with 18 bases between the two germline ends. DNA of the CDR3: TGCAGCGTTGGGGGCGGGGGATCGGCCTACACTGAAGCTTTCTTT. As protein: CSVGGGGSAYTEAFF.

The J gene is TRBJ1-4, the V gene TRBV7-9; TRBD1 might be the D (6 bases). Germline CDR1 is SEHNR and CDR2 is FQNEAQ (reference sequence). The CDR3 has 14 amino acids. V lost 3 bases and J lost 3, with 8 bases in between. The CDR3 loop reads CASSLAGANEKLFF. The CDR3 DNA is TGTGCCAGCAGCTTGGCAGGGGCTAATGAAAAACTGTTTTTT.

This chain's CDR3 is CASSLEGGRNEQFF. CDR3 nucleotide sequence: TGTGCCAGCAGTTTAGAGGGAGGGCGGAATGAGCAGTTCTTC. The chain uses TRBV28 and TRBJ2-1; 7 positions agree with TRBD2. The CDR3 runs 14 residues. V was pared by 2 bases and J by 7 bases, with 5 bases of the junction left unmatched. Germline loops: CDR1 MDHEN, CDR2 SYDVKM.

The chain has TRBV6-5 and TRBJ2-5; D possibly corresponds to TRBD1 (6 bases). Germline V lookup: CDR1 MNHEY, CDR2 SVGAGI. V was cut by 0 bases and J by 3 bases, with 11 bases left in between. The CDR3 has 15 amino acids. CDR3 bases: TGTGCCAGCAGTTACTCGGGACATGTGAAAGAGACCCAGTACTTC. Translating it yields CASSYSGHVKETQYF.

V is TRBV7-2 and J is TRBJ2-3, with D unclear. The germline V gene encodes CDR1 SGHTA and CDR2 FQGNSA. The CDR3 covers 12 residues. The ends were cut back, 6 bases at V and 0 bases at J, with 4 bases in the middle. CDR3 protein: CASRSSTDTQYF. The CDR3 nucleotides are TGTGCCAGCAGGTCTAGCACAGATACGCAGTATTTT.

This sequence joins TRBV19 and TRBJ2-2; D not certain. CDR3 length: 13 amino acids. Germline V gene lookup returns CDR1 LNHDA and CDR2 SQIVND (reference sequence). Trimming took 6 bases from V and 1 from J, leaving 6 bases between them. CDR3 DNA: TGTGCCAGTAGGAAACAGAACACCGGGGAGCTGTTTTTT. Translated: CASRKQNTGELFF.

This clone appeared once. This chain links TRBV29-1 with TRBJ2-3; TRBD2 matches at 8 bases. The V segment lost 3 bases and the J segment 6 bases; nucleotides outside the gene matches: 2. Germline loops: CDR1 SQVTM, CDR2 ANQGSEA. The length of the CDR3 is 12 residues. The CDR3 DNA reads as TGCAGCGTTGACGGCGGGGGGGATACGCAGTATTTT. Amino acid sequence: CSVDGGGDTQYF.

This chain links TRBV19 with TRBJ2-3; the D is unclear. Trimming removed 3 bases at V and 4 bases at J, with 5 bases between. CDR1 is LNHDA, CDR2 SQIVND, per germline (reference sequence). This CDR3 comprises 12 residues. This CDR3 reads CASSMAADTQYF. In DNA, the CDR3 is TGTGCCAGTAGTATGGCAGCAGATACGCAGTATTTT.

The CDR3 reads CASSTALGTQYF. DNA of the CDR3: TGTGCCAGCAGCACCGCCCTCGGTACGCAGTATTTT. The V call is TRBV11-3, the J call TRBJ2-3, with D uncertain. V lost 5 bases and J lost 8, with 11 bases in between. The CDR3 loop spans 12 amino acids. The germline CDR1 and CDR2 sequences are SGHNT and YENEEA.

The chain links TRBV4-1 to TRBJ2-3, with a possible D match to TRBD2 (5 bases). The CDR3 is 14 residues long. V was pared by 4 bases and J by 4 bases, with 12 bases between. CDR1 and CDR2 from the germline V gene are MGHRA and YSYEKL. The chain's CDR3 is CASSLGLFPDTQYF. The CDR3 nucleotides are TGCGCCAGCAGCCTCGGACTTTTCCCAGATACGCAGTATTTT.

The V gene is TRBV4-1, the J gene TRBJ2-3, with 9 bases fitting TRBD2. V lost 1 base, J lost 7 bases, and 3 bases stayed unmatched. The CDR3 consists of 14 residues. Germline assignment: CDR1 MGHRA and CDR2 YSYEKL. The CDR3 here is CASSQALAGYTQYF. As DNA, the CDR3 is TGCGCCAGCAGCCAAGCGCTAGCGGGATATACGCAGTATTTT.